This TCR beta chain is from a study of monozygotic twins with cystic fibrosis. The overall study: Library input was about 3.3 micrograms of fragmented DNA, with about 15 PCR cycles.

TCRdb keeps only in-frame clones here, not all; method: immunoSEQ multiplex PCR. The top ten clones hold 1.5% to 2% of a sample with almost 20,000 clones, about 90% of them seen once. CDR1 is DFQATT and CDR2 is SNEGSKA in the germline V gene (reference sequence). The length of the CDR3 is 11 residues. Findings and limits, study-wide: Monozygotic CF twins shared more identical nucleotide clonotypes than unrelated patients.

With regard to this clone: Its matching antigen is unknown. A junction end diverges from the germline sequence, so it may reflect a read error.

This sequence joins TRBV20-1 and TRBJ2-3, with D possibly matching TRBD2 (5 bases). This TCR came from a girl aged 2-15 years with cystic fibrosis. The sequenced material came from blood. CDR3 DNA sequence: TGCAGTGCAAGAGGGCAAGATACGCAGTATTTT. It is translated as CSARGQDTQYF.